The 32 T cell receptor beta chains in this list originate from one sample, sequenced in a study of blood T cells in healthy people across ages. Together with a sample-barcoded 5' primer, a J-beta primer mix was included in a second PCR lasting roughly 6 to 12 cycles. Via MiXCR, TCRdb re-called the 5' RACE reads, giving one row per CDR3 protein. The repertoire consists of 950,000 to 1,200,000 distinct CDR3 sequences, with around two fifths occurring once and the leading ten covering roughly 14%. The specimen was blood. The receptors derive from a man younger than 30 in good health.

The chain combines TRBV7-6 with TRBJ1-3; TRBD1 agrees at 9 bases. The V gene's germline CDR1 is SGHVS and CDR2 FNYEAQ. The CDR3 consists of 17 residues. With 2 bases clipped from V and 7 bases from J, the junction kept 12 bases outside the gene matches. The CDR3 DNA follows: TGTGCCAGCAGCTTAACCTGGGACAGGGCAGTTGGGAACACCATATATTTT. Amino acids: CASSLTWDRAVGNTIYF.

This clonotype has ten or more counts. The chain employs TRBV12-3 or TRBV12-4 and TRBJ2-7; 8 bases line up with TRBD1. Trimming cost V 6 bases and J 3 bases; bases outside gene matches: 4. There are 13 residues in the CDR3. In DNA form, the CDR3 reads TGTGCCAGCAGCCTCGGGACAGGCTACGAGCAGTACTTC. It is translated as CASSLGTGYEQYF.

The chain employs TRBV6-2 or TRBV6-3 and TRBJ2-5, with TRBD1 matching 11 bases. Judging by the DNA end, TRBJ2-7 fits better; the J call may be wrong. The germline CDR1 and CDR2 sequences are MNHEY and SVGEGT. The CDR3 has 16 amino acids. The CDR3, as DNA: TGTGCCAGCAGTTACTCGCGGACAGGGGGCTTATACGAGCAGTACTTC. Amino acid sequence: CASSYSRTGGLYEQYF.

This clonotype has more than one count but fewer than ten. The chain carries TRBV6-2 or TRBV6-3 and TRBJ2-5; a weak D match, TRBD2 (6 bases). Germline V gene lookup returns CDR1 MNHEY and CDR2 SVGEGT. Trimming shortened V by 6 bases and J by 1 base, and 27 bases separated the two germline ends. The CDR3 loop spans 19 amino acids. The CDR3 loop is CASRMRGGTSRGFQETQYF. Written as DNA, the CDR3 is TGTGCCAGCAGGATGCGGGGCGGCACAAGTAGGGGTTTCCAAGAGACCCAGTACTTC.

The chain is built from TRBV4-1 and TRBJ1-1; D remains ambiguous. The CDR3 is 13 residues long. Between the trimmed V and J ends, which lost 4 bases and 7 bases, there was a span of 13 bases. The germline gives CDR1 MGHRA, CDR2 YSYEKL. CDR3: CASSPPGQREAFF. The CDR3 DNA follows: TGCGCCAGCAGCCCTCCCGGCCAGCGTGAAGCTTTCTTT.

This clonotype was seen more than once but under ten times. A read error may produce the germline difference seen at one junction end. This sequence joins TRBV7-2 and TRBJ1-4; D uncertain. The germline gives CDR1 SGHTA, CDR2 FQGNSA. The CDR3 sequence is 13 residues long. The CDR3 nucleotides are TGTGCCAGCAGCTTGTTTACTAGTGAAAAACTGTTTTTT. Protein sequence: CASSLFTSEKLFF. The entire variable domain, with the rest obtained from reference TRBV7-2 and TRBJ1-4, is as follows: GAGVSQSPSNKVTEKGKDVELRCDPISGHTALYWYRQSLGQGLEFLIYFQGNSAPDKSGLPSDRFSAERTGGSVSTLTIQRTQQEDSAVYLCASSLFTSEKLFFGSGTQLSVL.

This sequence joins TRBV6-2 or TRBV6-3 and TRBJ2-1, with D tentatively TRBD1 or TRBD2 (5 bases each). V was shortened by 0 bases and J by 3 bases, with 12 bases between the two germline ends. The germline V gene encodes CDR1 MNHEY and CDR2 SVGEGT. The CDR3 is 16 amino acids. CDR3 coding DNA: TGTGCCAGCAGTTACTCGGGGACCTCCTACTACAATGAGCAGTTCTTC. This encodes CASSYSGTSYYNEQFF.

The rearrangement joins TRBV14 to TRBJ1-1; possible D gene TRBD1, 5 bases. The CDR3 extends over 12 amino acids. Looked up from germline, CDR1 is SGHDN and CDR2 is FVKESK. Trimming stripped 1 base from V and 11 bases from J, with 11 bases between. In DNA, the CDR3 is TGTGCCAGCAGCCAAGTGGGGGGGTTGGCTTTCTTT. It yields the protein CASSQVGGLAFF.

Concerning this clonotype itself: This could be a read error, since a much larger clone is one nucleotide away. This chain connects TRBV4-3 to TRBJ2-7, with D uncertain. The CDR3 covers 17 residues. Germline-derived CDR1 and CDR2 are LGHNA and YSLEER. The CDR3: CASGQDPPGDGRNEQYF. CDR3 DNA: TGCGCCAGCGGCCAAGACCCCCCAGGAGACGGCCGGAATGAGCAGTACTTC.

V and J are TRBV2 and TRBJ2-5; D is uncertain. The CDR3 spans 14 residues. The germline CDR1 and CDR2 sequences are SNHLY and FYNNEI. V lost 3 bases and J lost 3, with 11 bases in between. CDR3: CASSDVGQEETQYF. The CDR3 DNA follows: TGTGCCAGCAGTGATGTTGGGCAAGAAGAGACCCAGTACTTC. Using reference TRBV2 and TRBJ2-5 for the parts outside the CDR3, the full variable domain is EPEVTQTPSHQVTQMGQEVILRCVPISNHLYFYWYRQILGQKVEFLVSFYNNEISEKSEIFDDQFSVERPDGSNFTLKIRSTKLEDSAMYFCASSDVGQEETQYFGPGTRLLVL.

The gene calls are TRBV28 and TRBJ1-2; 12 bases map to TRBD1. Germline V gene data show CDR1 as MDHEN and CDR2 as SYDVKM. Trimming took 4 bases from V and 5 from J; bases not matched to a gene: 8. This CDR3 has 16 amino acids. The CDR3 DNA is TGTGCCAGCAGTTCCAACCCGGGACAGGGGGCTTATGGCTACACCTTC. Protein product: CASSSNPGQGAYGYTF.

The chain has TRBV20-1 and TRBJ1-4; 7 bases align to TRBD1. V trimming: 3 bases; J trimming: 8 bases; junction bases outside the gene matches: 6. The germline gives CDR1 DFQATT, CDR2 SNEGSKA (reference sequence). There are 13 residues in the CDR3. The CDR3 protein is CSARPGTDEKLFF. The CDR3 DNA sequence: TGCAGTGCTAGGCCCGGGACAGACGAAAAACTGTTTTTT.

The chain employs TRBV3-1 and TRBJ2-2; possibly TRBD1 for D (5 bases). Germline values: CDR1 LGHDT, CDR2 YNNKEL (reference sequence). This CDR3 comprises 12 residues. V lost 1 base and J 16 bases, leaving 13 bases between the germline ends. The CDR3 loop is CASSQGVRGAFF. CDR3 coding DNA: TGTGCCAGCAGCCAAGGTGTTAGGGGTGCGTTTTTT.

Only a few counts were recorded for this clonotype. The CDR3 coding sequence is TGTGCCAGCACTTTACGGACAGGGCGGGATGGAGGCTACACCTTC. The encoded protein is CASTLRTGRDGGYTF. This chain uses TRBV6-5 with TRBJ1-2; 8 bases are a match to TRBD1. J gave up 8 bases and V 7 bases, and 15 bases lay outside the gene matches. CDR3 length: 15 residues. The germline gives CDR1 MNHEY, CDR2 SVGAGI.

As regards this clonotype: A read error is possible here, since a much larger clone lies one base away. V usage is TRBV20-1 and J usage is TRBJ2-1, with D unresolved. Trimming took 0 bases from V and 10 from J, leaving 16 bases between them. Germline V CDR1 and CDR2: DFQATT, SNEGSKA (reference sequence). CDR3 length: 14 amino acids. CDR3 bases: TGCAGTGCTAGAGATTTGGGCAGCTCCTACGAGCAGTTCTTC. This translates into CSARDLGSSYEQFF.

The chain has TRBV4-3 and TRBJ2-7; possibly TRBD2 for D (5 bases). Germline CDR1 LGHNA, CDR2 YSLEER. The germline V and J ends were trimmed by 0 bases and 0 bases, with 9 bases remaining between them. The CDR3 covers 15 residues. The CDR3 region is CASSQEDGSSYEQYF. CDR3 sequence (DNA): TGCGCCAGCAGCCAAGAAGATGGGAGCTCCTACGAGCAGTACTTC.

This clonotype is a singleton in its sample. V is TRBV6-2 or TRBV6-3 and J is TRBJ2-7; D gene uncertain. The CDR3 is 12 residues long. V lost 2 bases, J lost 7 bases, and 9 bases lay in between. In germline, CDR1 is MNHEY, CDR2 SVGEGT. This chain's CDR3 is CASSYGNNEQYF. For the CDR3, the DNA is TGTGCCAGCAGTTACGGGAACAATGAGCAGTACTTC.

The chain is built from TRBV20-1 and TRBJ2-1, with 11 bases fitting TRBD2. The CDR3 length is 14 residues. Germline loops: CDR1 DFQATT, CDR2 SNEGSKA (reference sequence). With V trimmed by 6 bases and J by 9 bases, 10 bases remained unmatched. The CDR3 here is CSAQEPSGGSEQFF. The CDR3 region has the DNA TGCAGTGCCCAAGAGCCTAGCGGGGGGTCTGAGCAGTTCTTC.

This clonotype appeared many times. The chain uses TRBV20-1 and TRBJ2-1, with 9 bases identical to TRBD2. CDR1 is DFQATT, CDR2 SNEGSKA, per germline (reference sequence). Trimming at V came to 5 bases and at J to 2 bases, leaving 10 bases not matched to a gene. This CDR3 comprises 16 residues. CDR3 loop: CSAPKNSGGAYNEQFF. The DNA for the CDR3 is TGCAGTGCTCCTAAGAATAGCGGGGGAGCCTACAATGAGCAGTTCTTC.

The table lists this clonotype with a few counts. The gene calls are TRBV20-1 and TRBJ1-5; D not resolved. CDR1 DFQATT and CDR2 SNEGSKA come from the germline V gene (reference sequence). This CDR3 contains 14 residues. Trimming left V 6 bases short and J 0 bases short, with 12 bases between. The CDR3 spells CSARTDRSNQPQHF. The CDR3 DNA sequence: TGCAGTGCAAGGACGGACCGTAGCAATCAGCCCCAGCATTTT.

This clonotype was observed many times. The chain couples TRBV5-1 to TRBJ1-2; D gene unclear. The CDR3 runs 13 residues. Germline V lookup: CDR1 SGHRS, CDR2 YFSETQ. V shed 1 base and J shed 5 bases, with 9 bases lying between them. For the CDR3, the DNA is TGCGCCAGCAGCTTGACCCGACTATATGGCTACACCTTC. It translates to CASSLTRLYGYTF.

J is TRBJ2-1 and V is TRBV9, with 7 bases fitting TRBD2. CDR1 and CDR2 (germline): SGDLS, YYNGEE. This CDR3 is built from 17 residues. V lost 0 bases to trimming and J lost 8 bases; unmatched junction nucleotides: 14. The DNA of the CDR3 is TGTGCCAGCAGCGTAGGTTCGAGACTAGCCGGATTTGATGAGCAGTTCTTC. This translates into CASSVGSRLAGFDEQFF. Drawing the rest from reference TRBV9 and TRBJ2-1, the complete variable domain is DSGVTQTPKHLITATGQRVTLRCSPRSGDLSVYWYQQSLDQGLQFLIQYYNGEERAKGNILERFSAQQFPDLHSELNLSSLELGDSALYFCASSVGSRLAGFDEQFFGPGTRLTVL.

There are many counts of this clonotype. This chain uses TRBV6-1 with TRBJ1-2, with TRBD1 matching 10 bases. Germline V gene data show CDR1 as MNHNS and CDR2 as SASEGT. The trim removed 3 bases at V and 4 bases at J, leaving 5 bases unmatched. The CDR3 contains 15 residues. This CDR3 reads CASSDPGQGIYGYTF. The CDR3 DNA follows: TGTGCCAGCAGTGACCCGGGACAGGGGATCTATGGCTACACCTTC.

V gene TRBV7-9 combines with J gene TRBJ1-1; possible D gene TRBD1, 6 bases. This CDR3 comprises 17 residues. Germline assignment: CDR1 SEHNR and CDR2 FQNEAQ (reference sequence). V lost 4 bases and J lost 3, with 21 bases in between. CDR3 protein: CASSSNLEGQGYTEAFF. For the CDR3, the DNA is TGTGCCAGCAGCTCGAATCTAGAGGGTCAGGGGTACACTGAAGCTTTCTTT.

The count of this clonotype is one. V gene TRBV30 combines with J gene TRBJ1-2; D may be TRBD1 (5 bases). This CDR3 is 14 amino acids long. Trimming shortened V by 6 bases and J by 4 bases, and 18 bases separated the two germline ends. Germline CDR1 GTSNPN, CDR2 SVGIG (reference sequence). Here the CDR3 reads CACTIPGLFYGYTF. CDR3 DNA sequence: TGTGCCTGCACCATACCAGGGTTGTTCTATGGCTACACCTTC.

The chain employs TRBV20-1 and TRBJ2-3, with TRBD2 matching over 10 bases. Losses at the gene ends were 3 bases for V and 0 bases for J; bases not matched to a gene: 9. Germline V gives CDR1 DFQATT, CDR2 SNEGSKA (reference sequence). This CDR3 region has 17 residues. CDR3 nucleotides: TGCAGTGCTAGTTGGCTAGCGGGGGAGACTAGCACAGATACGCAGTATTTT. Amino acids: CSASWLAGETSTDTQYF.

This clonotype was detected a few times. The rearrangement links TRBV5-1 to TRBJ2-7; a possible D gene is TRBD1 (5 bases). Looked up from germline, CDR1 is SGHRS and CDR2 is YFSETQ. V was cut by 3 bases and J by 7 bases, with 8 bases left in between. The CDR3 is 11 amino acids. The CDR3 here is CASSYRREQYF. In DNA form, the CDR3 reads TGCGCCAGCAGCTACAGGCGGGAGCAGTACTTC.

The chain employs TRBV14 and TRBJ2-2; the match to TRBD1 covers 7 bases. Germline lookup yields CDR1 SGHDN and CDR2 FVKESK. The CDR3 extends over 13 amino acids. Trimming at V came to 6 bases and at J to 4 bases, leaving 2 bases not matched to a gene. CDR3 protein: CASSHRGTGELFF. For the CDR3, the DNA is TGTGCCAGCAGTCACAGGGGCACCGGGGAGCTGTTTTTT.

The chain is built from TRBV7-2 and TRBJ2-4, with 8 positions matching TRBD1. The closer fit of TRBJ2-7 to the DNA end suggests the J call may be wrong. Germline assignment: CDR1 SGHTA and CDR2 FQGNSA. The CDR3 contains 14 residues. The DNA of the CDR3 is TGTGCCAGCAGCACCCGGACAGGGATCAACGAGCAGTACTTC. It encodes CASSTRTGINEQYF.

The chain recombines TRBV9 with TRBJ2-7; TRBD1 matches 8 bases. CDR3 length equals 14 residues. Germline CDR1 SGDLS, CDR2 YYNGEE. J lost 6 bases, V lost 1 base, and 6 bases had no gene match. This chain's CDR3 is CASSVTTGVSEQYF. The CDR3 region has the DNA TGTGCCAGCAGCGTAACGACAGGGGTCAGCGAGCAGTACTTC.

CDR3 coding DNA: TGCGCCAGCAGCTTGCAATCGGCAGGGGGTGCGGGGACTAATGAAAAACTGTTTTTT. This gives the protein CASSLQSAGGAGTNEKLFF. The rearrangement links TRBV5-1 to TRBJ1-4, with TRBD1 identical over 7 bases. Germline V lookup: CDR1 SGHRS, CDR2 YFSETQ. V dropped 1 base and J dropped 2; count of bases not matched to a gene: 14. This CDR3 has 19 amino acids.

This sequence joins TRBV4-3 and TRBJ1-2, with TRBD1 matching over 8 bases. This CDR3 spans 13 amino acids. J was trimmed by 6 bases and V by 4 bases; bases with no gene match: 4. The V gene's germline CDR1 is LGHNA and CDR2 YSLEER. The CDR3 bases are TGCGCCAGCAGCCGGTCGGACAGGGATGGCTACACCTTC. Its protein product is CASSRSDRDGYTF.